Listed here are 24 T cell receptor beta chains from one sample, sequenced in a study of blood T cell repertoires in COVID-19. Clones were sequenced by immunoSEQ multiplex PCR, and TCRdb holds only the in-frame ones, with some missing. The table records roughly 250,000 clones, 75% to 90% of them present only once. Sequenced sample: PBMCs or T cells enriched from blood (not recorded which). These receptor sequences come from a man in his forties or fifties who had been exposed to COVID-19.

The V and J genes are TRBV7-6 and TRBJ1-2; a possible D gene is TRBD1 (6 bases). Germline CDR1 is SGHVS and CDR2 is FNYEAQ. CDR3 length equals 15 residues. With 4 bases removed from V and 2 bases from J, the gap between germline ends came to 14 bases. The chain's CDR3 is CASSWGGTTNYGYTF. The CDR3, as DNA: TGTGCCAGCAGCTGGGGGGGGACAACCAACTATGGCTACACCTTC.

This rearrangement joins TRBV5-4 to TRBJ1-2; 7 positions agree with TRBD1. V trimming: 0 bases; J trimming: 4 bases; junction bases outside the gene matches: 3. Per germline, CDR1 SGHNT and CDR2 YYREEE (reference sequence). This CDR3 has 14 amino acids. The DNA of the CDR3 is TGTGCCAGCAGCTTGGAGACAGGGCGCTATGGCTACACCTTC. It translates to CASSLETGRYGYTF.

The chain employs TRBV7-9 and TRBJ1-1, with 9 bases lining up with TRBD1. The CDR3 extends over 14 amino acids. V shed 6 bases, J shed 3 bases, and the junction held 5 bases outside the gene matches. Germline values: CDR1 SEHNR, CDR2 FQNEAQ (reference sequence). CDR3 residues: CASSSGQGDTEAFF. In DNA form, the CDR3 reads TGTGCCAGCAGTTCGGGACAGGGAGACACTGAAGCTTTCTTT. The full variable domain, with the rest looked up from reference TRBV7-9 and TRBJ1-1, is DTGVSQNPRHKITKRGQNVTFRCDPISEHNRLYWYRQTLGQGPEFLTYFQNEAQLEKSRLLSDRFSAERPKGSFSTLEIQRTEQGDSAMYLCASSSGQGDTEAFFGQGTRLTVV.

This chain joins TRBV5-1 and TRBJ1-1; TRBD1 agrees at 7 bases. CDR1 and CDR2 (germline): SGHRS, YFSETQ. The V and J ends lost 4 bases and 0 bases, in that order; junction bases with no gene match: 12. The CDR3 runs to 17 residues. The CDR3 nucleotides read TGCGCCAGCAGCCGATCCCGACCGGACAGGCTGAACACTGAAGCTTTCTTT. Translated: CASSRSRPDRLNTEAFF.

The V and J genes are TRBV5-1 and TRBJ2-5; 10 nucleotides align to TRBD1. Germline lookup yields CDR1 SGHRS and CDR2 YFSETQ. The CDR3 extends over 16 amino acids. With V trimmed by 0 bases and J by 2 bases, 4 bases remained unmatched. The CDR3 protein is CASSLAGTGVQETQYF. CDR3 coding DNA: TGCGCCAGCAGCTTGGCCGGGACAGGGGTACAAGAGACCCAGTACTTC.

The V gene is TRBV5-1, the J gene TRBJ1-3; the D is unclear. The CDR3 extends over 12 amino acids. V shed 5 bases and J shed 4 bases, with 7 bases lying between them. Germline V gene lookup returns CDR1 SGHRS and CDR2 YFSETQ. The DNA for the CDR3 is TGCGCCAGCAGGGGAGAAGGAAACACCATATATTTT. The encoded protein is CASRGEGNTIYF.

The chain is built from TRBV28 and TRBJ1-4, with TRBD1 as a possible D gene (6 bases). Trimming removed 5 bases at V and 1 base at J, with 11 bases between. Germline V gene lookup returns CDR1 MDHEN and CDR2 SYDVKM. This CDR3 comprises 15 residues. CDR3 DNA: TGTGCCAGCAGTCGTACAGGGAGAACTAATGAAAAACTGTTTTTT. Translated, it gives CASSRTGRTNEKLFF.

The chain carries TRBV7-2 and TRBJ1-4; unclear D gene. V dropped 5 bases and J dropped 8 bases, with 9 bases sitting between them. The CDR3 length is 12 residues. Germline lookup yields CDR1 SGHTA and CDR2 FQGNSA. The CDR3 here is CASSQLREKLFF. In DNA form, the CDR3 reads TGTGCCAGCAGCCAACTTCGGGAAAAACTGTTTTTT.

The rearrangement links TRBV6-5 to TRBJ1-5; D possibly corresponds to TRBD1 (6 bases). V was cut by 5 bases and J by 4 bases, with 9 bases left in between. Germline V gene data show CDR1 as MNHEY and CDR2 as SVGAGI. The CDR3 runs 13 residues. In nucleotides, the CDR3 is TGTGCCAGCAGTCTCACAGGGAATCAGCCCCAGCATTTT. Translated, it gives CASSLTGNQPQHF.

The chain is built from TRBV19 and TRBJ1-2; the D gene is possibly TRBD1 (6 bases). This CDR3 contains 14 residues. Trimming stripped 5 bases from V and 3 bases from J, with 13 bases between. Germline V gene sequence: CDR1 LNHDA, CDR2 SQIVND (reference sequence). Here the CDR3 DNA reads TGTGCCAGTAGTCCGCAGGCAGGGGACTATGGCTACACCTTC. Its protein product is CASSPQAGDYGYTF.

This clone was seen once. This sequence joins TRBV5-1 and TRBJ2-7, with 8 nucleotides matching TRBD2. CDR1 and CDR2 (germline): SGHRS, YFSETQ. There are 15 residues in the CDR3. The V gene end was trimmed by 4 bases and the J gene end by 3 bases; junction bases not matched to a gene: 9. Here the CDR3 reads CASSQGTSRDYEQYF. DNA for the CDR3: TGCGCCAGCAGCCAAGGGACTAGTCGAGACTACGAGCAGTACTTC.

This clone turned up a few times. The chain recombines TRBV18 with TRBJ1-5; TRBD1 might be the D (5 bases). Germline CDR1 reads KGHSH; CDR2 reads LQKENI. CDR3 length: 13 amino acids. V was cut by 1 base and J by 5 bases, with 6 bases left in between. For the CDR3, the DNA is TGTGCCAGCTCACCACTGACAGATCAGCCCCAGCATTTT. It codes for CASSPLTDQPQHF. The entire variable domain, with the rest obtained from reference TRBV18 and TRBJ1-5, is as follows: NAGVMQNPRHLVRRRGQEARLRCSPMKGHSHVYWYRQLPEEGLKFMVYLQKENIIDESGMPKERFSAEFPKEGPSILRIQQVVRGDSAAYFCASSPLTDQPQHFGDGTRLSIL.

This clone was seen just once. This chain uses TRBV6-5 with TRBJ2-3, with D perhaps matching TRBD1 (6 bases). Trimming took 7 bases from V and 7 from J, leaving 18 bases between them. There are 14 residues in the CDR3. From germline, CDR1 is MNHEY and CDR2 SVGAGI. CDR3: CASKGRGMKNTQYF. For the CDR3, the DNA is TGTGCCAGCAAGGGCAGGGGTATGAAAAATACGCAGTATTTT.

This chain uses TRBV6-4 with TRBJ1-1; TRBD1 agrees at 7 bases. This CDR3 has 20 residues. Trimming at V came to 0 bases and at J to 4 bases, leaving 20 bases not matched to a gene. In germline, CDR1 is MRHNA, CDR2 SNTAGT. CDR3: CASSDSKTGAGGRECTEAFF. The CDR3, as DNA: TGTGCCAGCAGTGACTCTAAAACGGGGGCAGGGGGACGTGAATGCACTGAAGCTTTCTTT.

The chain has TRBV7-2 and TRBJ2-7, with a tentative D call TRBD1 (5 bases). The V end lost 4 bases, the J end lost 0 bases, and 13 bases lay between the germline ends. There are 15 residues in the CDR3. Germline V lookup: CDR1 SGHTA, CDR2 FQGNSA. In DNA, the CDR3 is TGTGCCAGCAGCTCCCTCAGGGCGAGCTCCTACGAGCAGTACGTC. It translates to CASSSLRASSYEQYV.

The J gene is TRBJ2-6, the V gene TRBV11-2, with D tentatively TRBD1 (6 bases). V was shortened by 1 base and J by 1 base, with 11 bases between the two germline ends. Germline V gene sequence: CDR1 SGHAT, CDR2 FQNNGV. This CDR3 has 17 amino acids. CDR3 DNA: TGTGCCAGCAGCTTAGGAGGGGGTCGGTCTGGGGCCAACGTCCTGACTTTC. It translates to CASSLGGGRSGANVLTF.

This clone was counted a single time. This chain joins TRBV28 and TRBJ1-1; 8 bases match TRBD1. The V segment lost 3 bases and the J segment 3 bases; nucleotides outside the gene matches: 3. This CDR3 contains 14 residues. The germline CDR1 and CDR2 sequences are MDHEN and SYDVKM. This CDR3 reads CASSLSQGDTEAFF. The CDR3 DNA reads TGTGCCAGCAGTTTGTCACAGGGGGACACTGAAGCTTTCTTT. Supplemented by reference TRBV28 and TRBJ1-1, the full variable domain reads DVKVTQSSRYLVKRTGEKVFLECVQDMDHENMFWYRQDPGLGLRLIYFSYDVKMKEKGDIPEGYSVSREKKERFSLILESASTNQTSMYLCASSLSQGDTEAFFGQGTRLTVV.

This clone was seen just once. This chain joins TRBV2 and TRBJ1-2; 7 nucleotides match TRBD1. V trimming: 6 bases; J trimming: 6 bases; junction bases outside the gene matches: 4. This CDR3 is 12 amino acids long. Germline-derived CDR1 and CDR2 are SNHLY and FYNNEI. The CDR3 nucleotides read TGTGCCAGCAGGTTCGGACAGGATGGCTACACCTTC. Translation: CASRFGQDGYTF.

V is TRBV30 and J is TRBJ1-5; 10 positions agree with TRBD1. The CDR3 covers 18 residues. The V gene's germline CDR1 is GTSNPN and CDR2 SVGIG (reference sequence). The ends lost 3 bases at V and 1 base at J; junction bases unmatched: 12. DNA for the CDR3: TGTGCCTGGAGGTTAGGGACAGGGGTATTGAGGAGCAATCAGCCCCAGCATTTT. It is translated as CAWRLGTGVLRSNQPQHF.

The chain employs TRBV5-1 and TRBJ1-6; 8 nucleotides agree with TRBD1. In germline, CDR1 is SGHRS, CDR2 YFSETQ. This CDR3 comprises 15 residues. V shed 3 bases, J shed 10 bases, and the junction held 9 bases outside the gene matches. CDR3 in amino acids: CASSSSLTGDSPLHF. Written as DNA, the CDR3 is TGCGCCAGCAGCTCTTCTCTGACAGGGGACTCACCCCTCCACTTT.

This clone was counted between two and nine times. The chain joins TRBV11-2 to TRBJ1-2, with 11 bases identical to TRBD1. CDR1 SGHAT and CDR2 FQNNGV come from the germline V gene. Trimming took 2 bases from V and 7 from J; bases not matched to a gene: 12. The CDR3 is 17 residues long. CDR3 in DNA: TGTGCCAGCAGCTTAATCATCAGGACAGGGGGCGCGAGTGGCTACACCTTC. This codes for CASSLIIRTGGASGYTF.

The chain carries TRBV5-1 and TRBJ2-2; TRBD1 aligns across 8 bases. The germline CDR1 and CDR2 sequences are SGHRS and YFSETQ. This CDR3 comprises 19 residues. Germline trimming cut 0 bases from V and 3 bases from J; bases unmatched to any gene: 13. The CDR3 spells CASSLGGQGLGAYTGELFF. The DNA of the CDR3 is TGCGCCAGCAGCTTGGGTGGACAGGGCCTCGGGGCCTACACCGGGGAGCTGTTTTTT.

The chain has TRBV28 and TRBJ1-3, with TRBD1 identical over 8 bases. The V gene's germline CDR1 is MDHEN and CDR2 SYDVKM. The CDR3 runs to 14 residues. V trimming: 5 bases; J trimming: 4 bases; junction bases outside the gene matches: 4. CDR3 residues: CASSPGQGGNTIYF. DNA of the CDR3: TGTGCCAGCAGTCCCGGACAGGGAGGAAACACCATATATTTT.

The chain's CDR3 is CASSWDYRGQETQYF. As DNA, the CDR3 is TGTGCCAGCAGTTGGGACTATCGGGGGCAAGAGACCCAGTACTTC. The genes are TRBV28 and TRBJ2-5; TRBD2 aligns across 7 bases. Trimming removed 4 bases from V and 2 bases from J; junction bases left unmatched: 7. The CDR3 sequence is 15 residues long. CDR1 MDHEN and CDR2 SYDVKM come from the germline V gene.